This TCR beta chain was sequenced in a study of T cells in localized non-small cell lung cancer (dated by TCRdb to 2018 to 2021). Regarding the complete study: The study analyzed T cell repertoires of approximately 240 early-stage NSCLC patients, comparing tumors and uninvolved tumor-adjacent lungs. The cohort consisted of roughly 240 treatment-naive NSCLC patients whose localized lung tumors had been resected. Of the NSCLC patients, roughly 130 were male and around 99 were female, and the mean age was approximately 66 years. Study-wide findings and limitations: A median of about 55 of the top 100 tumor clones were detected in paired uninvolved adjacent lung, and approximately 28 of these tumor clones were also found among the top 100 clones of the paired uninvolved adjacent lung. Because of the exploratory design, TCR variables were selected using unadjusted p-values without false-discovery rate correction. The highest T cell clonality was observed in uninvolved tumor-adjacent lung, where clonality exceeded that of tumor, suggesting that antigenic responses were more focused in uninvolved tumor-adjacent lung. Multi-region tumor sequencing was not performed, so intratumor heterogeneity could not be excluded. Longer overall survival was associated with higher T cell density in blood, whereas shorter survival was associated with higher clonality in adjacent lung.

At diagnosis, tumor, uninvolved tumor-adjacent lung and peripheral blood were collected and then preserved as a mix of FFPE and fresh-frozen material. Blood samples were analyzed as peripheral blood mononuclear cells for TCR repertoire profiling. The germline V gene (reference sequence) supplies CDR1 MNHEY and CDR2 SMNVEV. The CDR3 has 14 amino acids, counting the end cysteine and phenylalanine. The only DNA kept is the CDR3, 42 bases in frame from the first base. Compared with germline, V lacks 5 bases and J lacks 7 bases; bases without a gene match: 3. TCR beta CDR3 regions were sequenced from DNA using the immunoSEQ Assay. The study's processing was this. To compute T cell density, TCR beta template counts were normalized to usable DNA, which was estimated by amplifying housekeeping genes. The preseqR package was used to estimate richness by extrapolating to 400,000 templates for PBMC samples and to 120,000 templates for tissue samples. Clonality was taken to be one minus Pielou's evenness. Tissue-enriched TCRs were identified through differential abundance testing performed on productive amino-acid clonotypes, with a minimum total count of 5 and an alpha of 0.1. The Jaccard Index and the Morisita Overlap Index were used to measure how much the repertoires overlapped between compartments. GLIPH grouped TCR beta CDR3s together with public tetramer-defined viral CDR3s, and a viral motif had to include at least three viral sequences and also show V-gene enrichment. As stored in TCRdb, this immuneACCESS dataset retains in-frame rearrangements with V and J assigned. A fraction of the clones does not appear; measured against another copy, unresolved V genes explain less than half of the discrepancy, and the remainder lacks a known reason. The V and J calls and the clone size are those of that table, but D and trimming were determined from the DNA. This sample lists 20,000 to 30,000 clones; approximately 87% were detected once. The ten largest account for more than 0.95% of the sample.

Details on this clone: The antigen this receptor binds is unknown. Base qualities are not recorded, but no much larger clone differs from it by a single base.

Sequencing used peripheral blood, obtained before any cancer treatment. Recombination linked TRBV27 to TRBJ1-6; 9 bases in the junction line up with TRBD1. The clonotype comes from a woman aged 35 to 70 with stage I lung adenocarcinoma. CDR3 protein: CASSRQGVNSPLHF. The DNA reads as follows: TGTGCCAGCAGTCGACAGGGGGTGAATTCACCCCTCCACTTT.